This TCR beta chain is drawn from a study of shared clonotypes between healthy human individuals. TCRdb keeps only in-frame clones here, not all; method: immunoSEQ multiplex PCR. The table lists approximately 590,000 clones, about 95% of them singletons. Study-wide results and caveats: An effect of sequencing depth on clonotype sharing among donors was expected.

On this clone: Its target is unknown.

Trimming removed 7 bases from V and 2 bases from J, with 8 bases in between. Germline CDR1 and CDR2: LGHNT and FRNRAP. This CDR3 contains 13 residues. Positive CCR7 selection of CD45RO-negative cells yielded the naive CD8 cells, and terminally differentiated effector memory CD45RA+ cells were excluded. The V and J genes are TRBV12-5 and TRBJ2-2; no definite D call. The source material was naive CD8+ T cells sorted from blood. The TCR was taken from a young woman in good health. The CDR3, as DNA: TGTGCTAGTGCCCTTACCAACACCGGGGAGCTGTTTTTT. Translating it yields CASALTNTGELFF.